Below are 20 T cell receptor beta chains sequenced from a single sample in a study of circulating and synovial CD4+ cells in juvenile arthritis. The repertoire was sequenced with immunoSEQ multiplex PCR; TCRdb's copy has only in-frame clones and lacks some. Here the sample spans just over 35,000 clones, approximately 93% being singletons. Sample: CD4+ T cells from blood. These receptors all stem from a human donor with juvenile idiopathic arthritis.

The rearrangement links TRBV7-9 to TRBJ1-1; D is possibly TRBD1 (5 bases). CDR3 size: 16 residues. V lost 6 bases, J lost 1 base, and 18 bases lay in between. Germline CDR1 SEHNR, CDR2 FQNEAQ (reference sequence). The CDR3 sequence is CASRPHPGGGNTEAFF. CDR3 sequence (DNA): TGTGCCAGCAGGCCCCACCCGGGGGGAGGGAACACTGAAGCTTTCTTT.

The rearrangement links TRBV6-6 to TRBJ1-2; weak D call: TRBD1 (5 bases). Germline V CDR1 and CDR2: MNHNY, SVGAGI (reference sequence). CDR3 length: 13 amino acids. Trimming cost V 6 bases and J 4 bases, with 12 bases left between them. The CDR3 DNA is TGTGCCAGCAGCCCGGGGGTTGCCTATGGCTACACCTTC. Its translation is CASSPGVAYGYTF.

Here the CDR3 DNA reads TGTGCCAGCAAGGAGGAGGGGAACTCCTACGAGCAGTACTTC. Its translation is CASKEEGNSYEQYF. The chain links TRBV6-5 to TRBJ2-7, with D possibly matching TRBD2 (6 bases). Per the germline V gene, CDR1 is MNHEY and CDR2 is SVGAGI. The CDR3 length is 14 residues. The V end lost 7 bases, the J end lost 0 bases, and 13 bases lay between the germline ends.

The chain uses TRBV5-6 and TRBJ2-7; D gene uncertain. The germline gives CDR1 SGHDT, CDR2 YYEEEE. The V and J ends lost 1 base and 2 bases respectively, with 10 bases between them. The CDR3 consists of 14 residues. The CDR3 coding sequence is TGTGCCAGCAGCTTGCTGAAGGCGGCCTACGAGCAGTACTTC. This sequence encodes CASSLLKAAYEQYF.

This chain's CDR3 is CASSLTWDRGRVGTDTQYF. The DNA for the CDR3 is TGTGCCAGCAGTTTGACCTGGGACAGGGGGCGCGTAGGGACAGATACGCAGTATTTT. The chain links TRBV28 to TRBJ2-3; TRBD1 matches 12 bases. Germline V gives CDR1 MDHEN, CDR2 SYDVKM. V shed 3 bases, J shed 3 bases, and the junction held 13 bases outside the gene matches. CDR3 size: 19 residues.

This sequence joins TRBV7-2 and TRBJ2-7; 12 bases fit TRBD2. The CDR3 length is 14 residues. Looked up from germline, CDR1 is SGHTA and CDR2 is FQGNSA. Trimming took 5 bases from V and 7 from J; bases not matched to a gene: 6. The chain's CDR3 is CASSPGLAGREQYF. The DNA for the CDR3 is TGTGCCAGCAGCCCCGGACTAGCGGGGCGGGAGCAGTACTTC.

The V gene is TRBV7-9, the J gene TRBJ2-7; 7 nucleotides agree with TRBD1. Trimming cost V 4 bases and J 5 bases; bases outside gene matches: 8. CDR1 is SEHNR, CDR2 FQNEAQ, per germline (reference sequence). This CDR3 is built from 14 residues. The CDR3 bases are TGTGCCAGCAGCTCCCTGGACAGGAAGGACGAGCAGTACTTC. Protein sequence: CASSSLDRKDEQYF.

J is TRBJ2-7 and V is TRBV2; D perhaps matches TRBD1 (6 bases). The CDR3 contains 14 residues. V was pared by 2 bases and J by 1 base, with 9 bases between. Looked up from germline, CDR1 is SNHLY and CDR2 is FYNNEI. The CDR3 loop reads CASSESQGSYEQYF. CDR3 coding DNA: TGTGCCAGCAGTGAATCCCAGGGGTCCTACGAGCAGTACTTC.

The chain joins TRBV7-3 to TRBJ2-3; 8 nucleotides line up with TRBD2. Germline V gene sequence: CDR1 SGHTA, CDR2 FQGTGA. V trimming: 1 base; J trimming: 5 bases; junction bases outside the gene matches: 8. This CDR3 has 16 residues. The CDR3 bases are TGTGCCAGCAGCTTAAGTCCAGCGGGGGTAGTAGATACGCAGTATTTT. Its translation is CASSLSPAGVVDTQYF.

The CDR3 loop is CASSPVVGAAQETQYF. The CDR3 DNA is TGTGCCAGCAGCCCTGTGGTTGGTGCGGCCCAAGAGACCCAGTACTTC. The chain joins TRBV11-2 to TRBJ2-5, with D unresolved. CDR3 length: 16 amino acids. The germline gives CDR1 SGHAT, CDR2 FQNNGV. Trimming took 5 bases from V and 1 from J, leaving 17 bases between them.

This sequence joins TRBV6-1 and TRBJ1-2, with D hard to call. Trimming pared 2 bases from V and 6 bases from J, leaving 16 bases between. The germline V gene encodes CDR1 MNHNS and CDR2 SASEGT. The CDR3 runs 15 residues. Written as DNA, the CDR3 is TGTGCCAGCAGTGAAAGTAAGTCGGCGCTAGATGGCTACACCTTC. Translating it yields CASSESKSALDGYTF.

The chain employs TRBV7-3 and TRBJ1-2; possible D gene TRBD1, 5 bases. The CDR3 is made up of 14 amino acids. Trimming took 2 bases from V and 4 from J, leaving 11 bases between them. Per germline, CDR1 SGHTA and CDR2 FQGTGA. CDR3: CASSLQGAGYGYTF. For the CDR3, the DNA is TGTGCCAGCAGCTTACAAGGGGCTGGCTATGGCTACACCTTC.

Of note for this clone: The same CDR3 is also encoded by other DNA sequences in this sample. This chain connects TRBV5-5 to TRBJ1-6; tentatively, D is TRBD1 (6 bases). Germline V gene lookup returns CDR1 SGHKS and CDR2 YYEKEE (reference sequence). This CDR3 is 15 amino acids long. The V gene lost 1 base and the J gene lost 13 bases, with 18 bases spanning the gap. The CDR3 region has the DNA TGTGCCAGCAGCTTGTATCGACAGGCCCAACCCCCCCTCCACTTT. This encodes CASSLYRQAQPPLHF.

The CDR3 DNA is TGTGCCAGCCATGGTGTCCTAGAAAAACTGTTTTTT. This sequence encodes CASHGVLEKLFF. The rearrangement uses TRBV2 and TRBJ1-4; D is unclear. The CDR3 has 12 residues. Trimming stripped 8 bases from V and 8 bases from J, with 12 bases between. Germline loops: CDR1 SNHLY, CDR2 FYNNEI.

This chain joins TRBV2 and TRBJ2-7; D is perhaps TRBD2 (5 bases). Trimming left V 0 bases short and J 0 bases short, with 12 bases between. The germline V gene has CDR1 SNHLY and CDR2 FYNNEI. CDR3 length: 16 residues. The CDR3 bases are TGTGCCAGCAGTGAAGCGCGGGTCGGCGCCTCCTACGAGCAGTACTTC. This codes for CASSEARVGASYEQYF.

The chain combines TRBV6-6 with TRBJ1-2; 8 bases line up with TRBD1. The V gene's germline CDR1 is MNHNY and CDR2 SVGAGI (reference sequence). The CDR3 spans 13 residues. The V and J ends lost 6 bases and 8 bases, in that order; junction bases with no gene match: 8. This CDR3 reads CASSLAGGYGYTF. Here the CDR3 DNA reads TGTGCCAGCAGCTTAGCAGGGGGCTACGGCTACACCTTC.

The V call is TRBV30, the J call TRBJ2-5; 8 bases agree with TRBD2. The last part of the DNA fits TRBJ2-7 better; the J call may be wrong. The CDR3 spans 15 residues. Germline lookup yields CDR1 GTSNPN and CDR2 SVGIG (reference sequence). CDR3 sequence (DNA): TGTGCCTGGAGTCTGATAGCGGGGACTTCCTACGAGCAGTACTTC. Its protein is CAWSLIAGTSYEQYF.

This clone was counted a few times. The gene calls are TRBV10-3 and TRBJ2-7; 8 bases are a match to TRBD1. Trimming cost V 4 bases and J 1 base; bases outside gene matches: 6. Germline values: CDR1 ENHRY, CDR2 SYGVKD. The CDR3 has 15 residues. The CDR3 sequence: CAISGEDRVSYEQYF. As DNA, the CDR3 is TGTGCCATCAGTGGTGAGGACAGGGTTTCCTACGAGCAGTACTTC.

This clone was detected only once. The CDR3 protein is CASSRGQDREQYF. Here the CDR3 DNA reads TGTGCCAGCAGCAGGGGACAGGATCGAGAGCAGTACTTC. The chain uses TRBV9 and TRBJ2-7; 8 nucleotides line up with TRBD1. The CDR3 sequence is 13 residues long. The trim removed 4 bases at V and 7 bases at J, leaving 7 bases unmatched. In germline, CDR1 is SGDLS, CDR2 YYNGEE.

This clone was observed once. CDR3 bases: TGTGCCATCACAGAGGGCTCATGCTACGAGCAGTACTTC. Translated: CAITEGSCYEQYF. The V gene is TRBV4-2, the J gene TRBJ2-7, with D perhaps matching TRBD2 (5 bases). In germline, CDR1 is LGHNA, CDR2 YNFKEQ. This CDR3 comprises 13 residues. Trimming took 10 bases from V and 3 from J, leaving 16 bases between them.